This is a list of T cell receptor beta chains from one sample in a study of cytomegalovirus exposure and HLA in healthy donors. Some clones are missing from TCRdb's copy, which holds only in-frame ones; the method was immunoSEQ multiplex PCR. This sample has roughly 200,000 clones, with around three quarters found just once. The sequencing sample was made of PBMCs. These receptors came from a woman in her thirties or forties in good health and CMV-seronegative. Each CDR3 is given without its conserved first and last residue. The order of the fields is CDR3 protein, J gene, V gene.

CDR3aa: ASSIRRETFNEQY; j_gene: TRBJ2-7; v_gene: TRBV5-4
CDR3aa: ASSLAMKPGKLF; j_gene: TRBJ1-4; v_gene: TRBV7-2
CDR3aa: ASSFGGPGTEAF; j_gene: TRBJ1-1; v_gene: TRBV5-6
CDR3aa: ASSLGTTSSEKLF; j_gene: TRBJ1-4; v_gene: TRBV7-7
CDR3aa: ASSLGRGNQPQH; j_gene: TRBJ1-5; v_gene: TRBV13
CDR3aa: ASSVVRNTEAF; j_gene: TRBJ1-1; v_gene: TRBV9
CDR3aa: ASSYTQETQY; j_gene: TRBJ2-5; v_gene: TRBV2
CDR3aa: ASSLSGAGGPI; j_gene: TRBJ2-1; v_gene: TRBV11-2
CDR3aa: ASSLTPGQINEKLF; j_gene: TRBJ1-4; v_gene: TRBV27
CDR3aa: ASSPAAGKDLYGYT; j_gene: TRBJ1-2; v_gene: TRBV9
CDR3aa: ASSQRTSGSGETQY; j_gene: TRBJ2-5; v_gene: TRBV4-1
CDR3aa: ASRQRVNNSPLH; j_gene: TRBJ1-6; v_gene: TRBV2
CDR3aa: ASSYATASSYEQY; j_gene: TRBJ2-7; v_gene: TRBV6-6
CDR3aa: ASSSGIPGTDTQY; j_gene: TRBJ2-3; v_gene: TRBV27
CDR3aa: ASSLWDRASNYGYT; j_gene: TRBJ1-2; v_gene: TRBV11-2
CDR3aa: ASRRQGISNQPQH; j_gene: TRBJ1-5; v_gene: TRBV2
CDR3aa: ASSPPGGSYEQY; j_gene: TRBJ2-7; v_gene: TRBV28
CDR3aa: ASSYSPSSYNEQF; j_gene: TRBJ2-1; v_gene: TRBV5-1
CDR3aa: ASSPLGGEQY; j_gene: TRBJ2-7; v_gene: TRBV27
CDR3aa: ASSPQGYGYT; j_gene: TRBJ1-2; v_gene: TRBV27
CDR3aa: AIFGGRMF; j_gene: TRBJ1-4; v_gene: TRBV28
CDR3aa: ASSWARDIKPQH; j_gene: TRBJ1-5; v_gene: TRBV25-1
CDR3aa: ASSQDKGQGYGYT; j_gene: TRBJ1-2; v_gene: TRBV4-2
CDR3aa: ASSLTSGSSYEQY; j_gene: TRBJ2-7; v_gene: TRBV14
CDR3aa: ASSRASGISYEQY; j_gene: TRBJ2-7; v_gene: TRBV28
CDR3aa: ASSFQGGDYNEQF; j_gene: TRBJ2-1; v_gene: TRBV7-2
CDR3aa: ASSYYPGTGGNTIY; j_gene: TRBJ1-3; v_gene: TRBV6-5
CDR3aa: ASSALDRGLGNSPLH; j_gene: TRBJ1-6; v_gene: TRBV18
CDR3aa: AQLRGNDYGYT; j_gene: TRBJ1-2; v_gene: TRBV7-2
CDR3aa: ASSYAQGLGGYT; j_gene: TRBJ1-2; v_gene: TRBV6-6
CDR3aa: ASSWSGSNEQF; j_gene: TRBJ2-1; v_gene: TRBV7-8
CDR3aa: ATSRGRTSTNYGYT; j_gene: TRBJ1-2; v_gene: TRBV15
CDR3aa: ASSQDLAGLNEQF; j_gene: TRBJ2-1; v_gene: TRBV4-2
CDR3aa: ASSLVQGGQPQH; j_gene: TRBJ1-5; v_gene: TRBV5-1
CDR3aa: ASRWGGRKGEKLF; j_gene: TRBJ1-4; v_gene: TRBV11-2
CDR3aa: ASSELYWDRGSYEQY; j_gene: TRBJ2-7; v_gene: TRBV6-1
CDR3aa: ASSPTYGDYEQY; j_gene: TRBJ2-7; v_gene: TRBV18
CDR3aa: ASSEGPRYGYT; j_gene: TRBJ1-2; v_gene: TRBV6-1
CDR3aa: ASSLFDRVSYNEQF; j_gene: TRBJ2-1; v_gene: TRBV5-6
CDR3aa: ASSQDLGQLYEQY; j_gene: TRBJ2-7; v_gene: TRBV4-3
CDR3aa: ASSLGTSGSTDTQY; j_gene: TRBJ2-3; v_gene: TRBV7-9
CDR3aa: ASSLAPPEAF; j_gene: TRBJ1-1; v_gene: TRBV2
CDR3aa: ASRPTTGATYSNQPQH; j_gene: TRBJ1-5; v_gene: TRBV19
CDR3aa: ASSLVQETQY; j_gene: TRBJ2-5; v_gene: TRBV11-3
CDR3aa: ASSQDIVGAYNYGYT; j_gene: TRBJ1-2; v_gene: TRBV4-1
CDR3aa: ASSVEQGAWETQY; j_gene: TRBJ2-5; v_gene: TRBV9
CDR3aa: ASSGVGTGELF; j_gene: TRBJ2-2; v_gene: TRBV6-1
CDR3aa: ASSVSGGALDTQY; j_gene: TRBJ2-3; v_gene: TRBV9
CDR3aa: ASNPTGAHGYT; j_gene: TRBJ1-2; v_gene: TRBV19
CDR3aa: ASGESYEQY; j_gene: -; v_gene: TRBV6-1